Following are 10 T cell receptor beta chains from one sample sequenced in a study of shared clonotypes between healthy human individuals. Produced via immunoSEQ multiplex PCR; TCRdb's table is partial and in-frame only. The sample carries around 500,000 clones, roughly 80% recorded once. Sequenced input: PBMCs. The receptors shown here come from a woman between 40 and 55 years old in good health. Some clones in this sample may be carry-over from other donors' samples.

J is TRBJ1-4 and V is TRBV7-9; 9 bases map to TRBD1. The J segment lost 7 bases and the V segment lost 5 bases, leaving 8 bases of the junction unmatched. The V gene's germline CDR1 is SEHNR and CDR2 FQNEAQ (reference sequence). This CDR3 is built from 15 residues. This CDR3 is CASSRRQGGIEKLFF. CDR3 coding DNA: TGTGCCAGCAGCCGCAGACAGGGGGGAATTGAAAAACTGTTTTTT. Full variable domain (remainder filled in from reference TRBV7-9 and TRBJ1-4): DTGVSQNPRHKITKRGQNVTFRCDPISEHNRLYWYRQTLGQGPEFLTYFQNEAQLEKSRLLSDRFSAERPKGSFSTLEIQRTEQGDSAMYLCASSRRQGGIEKLFFGSGTQLSVL.

The genes are TRBV7-2 and TRBJ2-3; 7 bases line up with TRBD1. The trim removed 2 bases at V and 6 bases at J, leaving 2 bases unmatched. Looked up from germline, CDR1 is SGHTA and CDR2 is FQGNSA. The length of the CDR3 is 13 residues. CDR3 sequence reads: CASSLTGVDTQYF. In nucleotides, the CDR3 is TGTGCCAGCAGCTTAACAGGGGTCGATACGCAGTATTTT.

V is TRBV28 and J is TRBJ2-5; weak D call: TRBD1 (6 bases). This CDR3 has 13 amino acids. Germline CDR1 MDHEN, CDR2 SYDVKM. V dropped 7 bases and J dropped 3 bases, with 12 bases sitting between them. The CDR3 bases are TGTGCCAGCACCTGGGCAGGGGAAGAGACCCAGTACTTC. Its translation: CASTWAGEETQYF.

The chain links TRBV28 to TRBJ1-5, with TRBD1 matching over 9 bases. The CDR3 extends over 17 amino acids. Germline V CDR1 and CDR2: MDHEN, SYDVKM. V lost 7 bases and J lost 7; bases outside the gene matches: 17. The chain's CDR3 is CASTGTGQGRGRQPQHF. CDR3 DNA: TGTGCCAGCACTGGGACGGGACAGGGTAGAGGACGACAGCCCCAGCATTTT.

The CDR3 DNA reads TGTGCCAGCAGGAGGGGAATACAGGGGGACGGGAGCACAGATACGCAGTATTTT. Amino acid sequence: CASRRGIQGDGSTDTQYF. This rearrangement joins TRBV2 to TRBJ2-3; 8 nucleotides match TRBD1. V lost 6 bases to trimming and J lost 0 bases; unmatched junction nucleotides: 14. Germline CDR1 is SNHLY and CDR2 is FYNNEI. The CDR3 runs 18 residues.

The chain has TRBV18 and TRBJ2-2; a weak D match, TRBD2 (6 bases). Germline lookup yields CDR1 KGHSH and CDR2 LQKENI. The V and J ends lost 3 bases and 7 bases respectively, with 15 bases between them. This CDR3 has 15 amino acids. CDR3 sequence (DNA): TGTGCCAGCTCACCTGGACTACTGCTGGACGGGGAGCTGTTTTTT. The encoded protein is CASSPGLLLDGELFF.

This clone was observed once. This chain uses TRBV5-3 with TRBJ2-5; 12 bases align to TRBD1. TRBV5-3 is treated as an ORF (open reading frame) with a function not yet certain. The CDR3 runs 18 residues. The V and J ends lost 1 base and 5 bases, in that order; junction bases with no gene match: 12. CDR3 loop: CARSLPRDRGLPHETQYF. CDR3 bases: TGTGCCAGAAGCTTGCCCCGGGACAGGGGGCTTCCGCACGAGACCCAGTACTTC.

This chain links TRBV11-2 with TRBJ1-3; D gene unclear. With 5 bases removed from V and 0 bases from J, the gap between germline ends came to 11 bases. CDR3 size: 15 residues. Per the germline V gene, CDR1 is SGHAT and CDR2 is FQNNGV. The CDR3 DNA follows: TGTGCCAGCAGCACACACCTTTTCTCTGGAAACACCATATATTTT. Amino acid sequence: CASSTHLFSGNTIYF.

CDR3 sequence (DNA): TGTGCCTGGCATCGGGGAGGGCCAAGGGATGAGCAGTTCTTC. This sequence encodes CAWHRGGPRDEQFF. This rearrangement joins TRBV30 to TRBJ2-1, with 7 bases that match TRBD2. Germline V CDR1 and CDR2: GTSNPN, SVGIG (reference sequence). V was clipped by 5 bases and J by 8 bases; unmatched bases: 12. The CDR3 sequence is 14 residues long.

This clone was observed a few times. The chain has TRBV29-1 and TRBJ2-3; TRBD2 agrees at 10 bases. Germline loops: CDR1 SQVTM, CDR2 ANQGSEA. This CDR3 has 14 residues. V lost 4 bases to trimming and J lost 6 bases; unmatched junction nucleotides: 7. The CDR3 coding sequence is TGCAGCGTTGCTGCTAGCGGGAGATGGGATACGCAGTATTTT. This gives the protein CSVAASGRWDTQYF.